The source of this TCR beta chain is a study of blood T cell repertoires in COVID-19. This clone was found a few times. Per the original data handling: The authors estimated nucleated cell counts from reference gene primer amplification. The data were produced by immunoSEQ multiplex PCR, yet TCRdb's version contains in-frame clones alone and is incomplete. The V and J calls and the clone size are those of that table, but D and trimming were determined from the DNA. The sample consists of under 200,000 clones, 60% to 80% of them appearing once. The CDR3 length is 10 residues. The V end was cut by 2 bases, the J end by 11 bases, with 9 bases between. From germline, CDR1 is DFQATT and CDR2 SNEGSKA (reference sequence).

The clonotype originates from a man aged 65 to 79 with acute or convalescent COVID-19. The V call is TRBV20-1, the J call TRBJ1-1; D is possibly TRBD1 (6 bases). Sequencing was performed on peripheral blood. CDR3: CSARRGGAFF. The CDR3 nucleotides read TGCAGTGCTAGAAGGGGGGGTGCTTTCTTT.